This TCR beta chain is drawn from a study of blood T cell repertoires in COVID-19. The wider study: The United States, Italy and Spain supplied acute and convalescent COVID-19 samples.

This CDR3 comprises 17 residues. Germline assignment: CDR1 MNHEY and CDR2 SVGEGT. V lost 6 bases, J lost 0 bases, and 18 bases lay in between. Participants spanned ages about 18 to 95 years and resided in roughly 22 US areas. TCRdb's table, derived via immunoSEQ multiplex PCR, lists solely in-frame clones and lacks some. This table holds approximately 190,000 clones, 70% to 85% found once. The TCR sequence derives from a woman aged 60 to 75 with acute COVID-19. Sequencing input: PBMCs or T cells enriched from blood (not recorded which). The chain links TRBV6-2 or TRBV6-3 to TRBJ2-4; weak D call: TRBD2 (6 bases). CDR3 amino acids: CASSPNLAPLAKNIQYF. As DNA, the CDR3 is TGTGCCAGCAGCCCTAATCTAGCGCCCCTAGCCAAAAACATTCAGTACTTC.